This T cell receptor (beta chain) was captured by sequencing in a study of shared clonotypes between healthy human individuals. Findings and caveats of the study: The generation probabilities recorded for non-shared clonotypes fell below those of clonotypes shared by all four donors. Sampling involved blood alone; tissue repertoires likely differ.

This CDR3 has 11 amino acids. Trimming took 4 bases from V and 8 from J, leaving 8 bases between them. Germline lookup yields CDR1 SEHNR and CDR2 FQNEAQ (reference sequence). Turning to this clone: Its cognate antigen is unknown.

Here immunoSEQ multiplex PCR was the method, and the copy in TCRdb shows in-frame clones only, minus some. The sample contains around 560,000 clones, around 96% of which appear only once. CD8 cells regarded as naive lacked CD45RO, were positively chosen for CCR7, and omitted terminally differentiated effector memory CD45RA+ cells. All participating donors were Caucasian adults from Nashville, Tennessee. The sequence derives from a woman aged 25 to 39 in good health. This chain connects TRBV7-9 to TRBJ1-2; D is ambiguous. Sequenced sample: naive CD8+ T cells sorted from blood. CDR3: CASSSGGGYTF. CDR3 bases: TGTGCCAGCAGCTCCGGAGGGGGCTACACCTTC.